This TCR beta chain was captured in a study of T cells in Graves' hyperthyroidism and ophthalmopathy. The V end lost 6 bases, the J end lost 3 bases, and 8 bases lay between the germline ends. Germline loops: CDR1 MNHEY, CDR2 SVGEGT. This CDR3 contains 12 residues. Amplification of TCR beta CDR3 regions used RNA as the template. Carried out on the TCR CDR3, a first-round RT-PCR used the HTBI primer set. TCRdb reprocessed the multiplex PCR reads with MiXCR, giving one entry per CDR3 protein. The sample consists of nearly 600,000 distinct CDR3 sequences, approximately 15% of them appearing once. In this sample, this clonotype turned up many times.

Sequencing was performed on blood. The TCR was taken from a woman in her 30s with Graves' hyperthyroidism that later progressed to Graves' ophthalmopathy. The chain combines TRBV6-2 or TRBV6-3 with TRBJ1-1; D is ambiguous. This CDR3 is CASRLLDTEAFF. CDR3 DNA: TGTGCCAGCAGGTTGCTAGACACTGAAGCTTTCTTT.